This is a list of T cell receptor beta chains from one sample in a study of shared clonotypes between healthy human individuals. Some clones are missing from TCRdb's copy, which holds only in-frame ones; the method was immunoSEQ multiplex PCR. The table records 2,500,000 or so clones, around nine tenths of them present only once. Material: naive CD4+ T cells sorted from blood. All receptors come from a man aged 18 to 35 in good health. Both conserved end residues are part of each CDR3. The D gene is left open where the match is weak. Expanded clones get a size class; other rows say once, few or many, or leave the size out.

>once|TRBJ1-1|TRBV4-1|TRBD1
CASSRGQGQVNTEAFF
TGCGCCAGCAGCCGCGGACAGGGGCAGGTAAACACTGAAGCTTTCTTT
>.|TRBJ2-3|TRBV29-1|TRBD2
CSVEDLAGGPTDTQYF
TGCAGCGTTGAAGATCTAGCGGGGGGCCCCACAGATACGCAGTATTTT
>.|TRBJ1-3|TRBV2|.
CASSPRLTGGNTIYF
TGTGCCAGCAGTCCTAGACTAACGGGTGGAAACACCATATATTTT
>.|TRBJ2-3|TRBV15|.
CATSRDRTPRFGDTQYF
TGTGCCACCAGCAGAGATAGGACTCCAAGATTTGGGGATACGCAGTATTTT
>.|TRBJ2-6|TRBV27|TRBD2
CASRRAGVPSGANVLTF
TGTGCCAGCAGGCGGGCGGGAGTCCCTTCTGGGGCCAACGTCCTGACTTTC
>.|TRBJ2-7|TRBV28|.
CASSFRDRISYEQYF
TGTGCCAGCAGTTTCAGGGATCGCATCTCCTACGAGCAGTACTTC
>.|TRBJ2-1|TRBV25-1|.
CASSQYNEQFF
TGTGCCAGCAGCCAGTACAATGAGCAGTTCTTC
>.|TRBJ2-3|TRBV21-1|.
CASSKDGGPWGTQYF
TGTGCCAGCAGCAAAGATGGAGGGCCGTGGGGTACGCAGTATTTT
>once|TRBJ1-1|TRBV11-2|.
CASSFIGGRTFF
TGTGCCAGCAGCTTTATCGGGGGGAGGACTTTCTTT
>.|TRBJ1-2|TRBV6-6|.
CASTPGGRGYTF
TGTGCCAGCACTCCAGGAGGGAGGGGCTACACCTTC
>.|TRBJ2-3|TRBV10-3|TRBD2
CAISDRVGTSEYTQYF
TGTGCCATCAGTGACCGGGTAGGGACTAGCGAATATACGCAGTATTTT
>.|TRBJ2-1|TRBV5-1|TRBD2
CASSPSGGRGNEQFF
TGCGCCAGCAGCCCGTCGGGGGGAAGAGGCAATGAGCAGTTCTTC
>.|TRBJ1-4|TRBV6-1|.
CASSRDLRGEKLFF
TGTGCCAGCAGCCGGGACCTTCGGGGTGAAAAACTGTTTTTT
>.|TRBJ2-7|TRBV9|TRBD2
CASSPTGTNYEQYF
TGTGCCAGCAGCCCAACCGGGACTAACTACGAGCAGTACTTC
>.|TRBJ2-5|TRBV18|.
CASSPPVGGGETQYF
TGTGCCAGCTCACCACCAGTCGGGGGAGGCGAGACCCAGTACTTC
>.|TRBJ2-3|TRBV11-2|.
CASGTDTQYF
TGTGCCAGCGGCACAGATACGCAGTATTTT